This TCR beta chain was sequenced in a study of T cell repertoires in cytomegalovirus infection. Across the study: CMV infection and matching HLA type were both indicated by public TCR beta signatures.

TCRdb called the reads again in MiXCR, with one record for every CDR3 protein. The sample consists of roughly 320,000 distinct CDR3 sequences, about 9.1% of them appearing once. This clonotype has ten or more counts. Antigen specificity is unknown. Findings and caveats of the study: The cumulative frequency of public TCR beta families distinguished individuals who carried CMV together with the relevant HLA. The study found HLA-C-restricted CMV-specific TCR beta clonotypes dominating the ex vivo response.

The CDR3 covers 18 residues. The germline gives CDR1 DFQATT, CDR2 SNEGSKA (reference sequence). Trimming removed 0 bases from V and 3 bases from J; junction bases left unmatched: 12. The chain carries TRBV20-1 and TRBJ2-7; 12 bases line up with TRBD1. This clonotype originated in a human donor in good health (CMV status not recorded). Some clones in this sample may be carry-over from other donors' samples. The sample taken for sequencing was PBMCs. The CDR3 reads CSARDRDRGRTLNYEQYF. The CDR3 DNA follows: TGCAGTGCTAGAGATCGGGACAGGGGGCGAACCCTTAACTACGAGCAGTACTTC.